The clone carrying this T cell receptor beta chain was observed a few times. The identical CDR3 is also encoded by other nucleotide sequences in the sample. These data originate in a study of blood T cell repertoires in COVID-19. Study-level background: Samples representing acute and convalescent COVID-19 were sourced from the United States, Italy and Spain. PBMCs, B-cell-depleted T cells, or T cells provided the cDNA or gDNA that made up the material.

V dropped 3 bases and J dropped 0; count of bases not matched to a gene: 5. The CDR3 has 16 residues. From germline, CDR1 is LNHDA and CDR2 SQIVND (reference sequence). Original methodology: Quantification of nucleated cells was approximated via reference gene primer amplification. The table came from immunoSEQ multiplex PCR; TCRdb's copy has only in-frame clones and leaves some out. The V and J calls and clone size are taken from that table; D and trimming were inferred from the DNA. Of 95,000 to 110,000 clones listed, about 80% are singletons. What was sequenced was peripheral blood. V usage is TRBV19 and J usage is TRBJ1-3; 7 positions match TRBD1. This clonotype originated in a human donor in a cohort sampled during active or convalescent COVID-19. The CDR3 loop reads CASSMGGQISGNTIYF. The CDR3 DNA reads TGTGCCAGTAGTATGGGGGGACAGATCTCTGGAAACACCATATATTTT.